The clone carrying this T cell receptor beta chain showed up just a few times. The sample originates from a study of identical twins' blood T cells. Germline lookup yields CDR1 DFQATT and CDR2 SNEGSKA (reference sequence). Trimming shortened V by 4 bases and J by 6 bases, and 9 bases separated the two germline ends. The CDR3 runs 11 residues. Authors' processing steps: Clonotypes per individual ranged from about 85,000 to nearly 500,000. One entry per CDR3 protein, called by TCRdb with MiXCR from the 5' RACE reads. These V and J calls rely on TCRdb rather than the paper's analysis. The table records a few hundred thousand distinct CDR3 sequences, 25% to 35% of them present only once.

Sequencing was performed on PBMCs. The chain couples TRBV20-1 to TRBJ1-2; D possibly corresponds to TRBD1 (5 bases). This clonotype was obtained from a woman aged 18 to 49 in good health. CDR3 bases: TGCAGTGCTACCCGACAGCATGGCTACACCTTC. Protein product: CSATRQHGYTF.